This TCR beta chain appears in the sequencing data of a study of T cells in Graves' hyperthyroidism and ophthalmopathy. For the study at large: Peripheral blood specimens were obtained at initial diagnosis, prior to any treatment. Points from the study as a whole: Within blood appeared most thyroid clonotypes that had expanded above 0.001. Stable hyperthyroidism was told apart from ophthalmopathy by a model built on 13 V-J features.

The study defined stable Graves' hyperthyroidism as no ophthalmopathy progression within 18 months. CDR3 size: 15 residues. V gave up 1 base and J gave up 2 bases, with 8 bases separating them. Germline CDR1 KGHSH, CDR2 LQKENI. This clonotype has at least ten counts. The antigen is undetermined. Template material for amplifying TCR beta CDR3 regions consisted of RNA transcripts. Primed by the HTBI set, a first-round RT-PCR was run on the TCR CDR3. TCRdb reprocessed the multiplex PCR reads via MiXCR and lists one record per CDR3 protein. The sample has about 420,000 distinct CDR3 sequences; more than 15% are singletons.

The sequence derives from a woman younger than 30 with Graves' hyperthyroidism. Sequenced sample: blood. The chain links TRBV18 to TRBJ1-4; D is perhaps TRBD1 (6 bases). The CDR3 loop reads CASSPRTDTNEKLFF. The CDR3 nucleotides read TGTGCCAGCTCACCACGGACAGATACTAATGAAAAACTGTTTTTT.